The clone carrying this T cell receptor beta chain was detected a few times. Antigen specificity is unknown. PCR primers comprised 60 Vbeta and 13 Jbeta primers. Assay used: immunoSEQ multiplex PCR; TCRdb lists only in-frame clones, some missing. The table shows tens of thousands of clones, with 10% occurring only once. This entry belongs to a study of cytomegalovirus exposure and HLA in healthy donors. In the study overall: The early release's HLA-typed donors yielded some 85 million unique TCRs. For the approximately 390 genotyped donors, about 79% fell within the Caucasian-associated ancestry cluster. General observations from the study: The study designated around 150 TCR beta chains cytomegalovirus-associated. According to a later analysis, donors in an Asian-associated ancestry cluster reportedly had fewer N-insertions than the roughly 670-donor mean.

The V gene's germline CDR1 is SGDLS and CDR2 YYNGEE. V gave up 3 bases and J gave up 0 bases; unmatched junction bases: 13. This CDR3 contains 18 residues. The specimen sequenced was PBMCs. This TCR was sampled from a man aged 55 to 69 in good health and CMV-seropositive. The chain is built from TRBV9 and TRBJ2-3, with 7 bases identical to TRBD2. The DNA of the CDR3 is TGTGCCAGCAGCGCCCCTCGCTCGGGGGGTACTAGCACAGATACGCAGTATTTT. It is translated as CASSAPRSGGTSTDTQYF.